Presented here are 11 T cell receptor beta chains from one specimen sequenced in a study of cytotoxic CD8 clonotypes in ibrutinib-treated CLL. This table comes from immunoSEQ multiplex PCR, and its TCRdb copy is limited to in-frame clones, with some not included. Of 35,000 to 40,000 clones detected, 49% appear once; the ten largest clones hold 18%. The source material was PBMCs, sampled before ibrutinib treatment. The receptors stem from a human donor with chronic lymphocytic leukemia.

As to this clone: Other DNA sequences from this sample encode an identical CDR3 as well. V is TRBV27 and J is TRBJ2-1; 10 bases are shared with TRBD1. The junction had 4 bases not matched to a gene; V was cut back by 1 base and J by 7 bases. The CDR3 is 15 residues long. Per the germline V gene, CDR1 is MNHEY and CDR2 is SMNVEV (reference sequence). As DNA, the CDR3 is TGTGCCAGCAGTTTATTAGGACAGGGGGGGAATGAGCAGTTCTTC. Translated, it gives CASSLLGQGGNEQFF.

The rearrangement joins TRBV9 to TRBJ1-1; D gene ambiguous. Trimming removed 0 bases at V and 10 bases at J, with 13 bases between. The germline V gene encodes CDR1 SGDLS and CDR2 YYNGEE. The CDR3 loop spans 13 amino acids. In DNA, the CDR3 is TGTGCCAGCAGCGTAGGGAATAGCGGAGGAGCTTTCTTT. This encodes CASSVGNSGGAFF. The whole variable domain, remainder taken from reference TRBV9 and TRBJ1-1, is DSGVTQTPKHLITATGQRVTLRCSPRSGDLSVYWYQQSLDQGLQFLIQYYNGEERAKGNILERFSAQQFPDLHSELNLSSLELGDSALYFCASSVGNSGGAFFGQGTRLTVV.

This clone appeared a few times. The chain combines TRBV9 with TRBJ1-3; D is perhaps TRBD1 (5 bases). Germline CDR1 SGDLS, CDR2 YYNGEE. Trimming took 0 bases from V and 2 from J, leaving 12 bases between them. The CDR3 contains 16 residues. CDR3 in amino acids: CASSVGGRQTGNTIYF. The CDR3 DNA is TGTGCCAGCAGCGTAGGGGGGAGACAGACTGGAAACACCATATATTTT.

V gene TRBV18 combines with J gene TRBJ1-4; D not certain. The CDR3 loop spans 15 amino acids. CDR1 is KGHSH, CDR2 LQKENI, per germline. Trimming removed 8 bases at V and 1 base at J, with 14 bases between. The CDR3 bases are TGTGCCAGCACAACCTTGGTTGGAACTAATGAAAAACTGTTTTTT. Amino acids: CASTTLVGTNEKLFF.

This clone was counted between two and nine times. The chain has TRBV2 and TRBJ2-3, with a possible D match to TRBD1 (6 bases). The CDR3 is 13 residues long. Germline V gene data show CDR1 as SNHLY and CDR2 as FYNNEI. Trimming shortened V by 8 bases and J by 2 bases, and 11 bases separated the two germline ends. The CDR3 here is CASRTDNTDTQYF. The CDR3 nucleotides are TGTGCCAGCCGGACAGACAACACAGATACGCAGTATTTT.

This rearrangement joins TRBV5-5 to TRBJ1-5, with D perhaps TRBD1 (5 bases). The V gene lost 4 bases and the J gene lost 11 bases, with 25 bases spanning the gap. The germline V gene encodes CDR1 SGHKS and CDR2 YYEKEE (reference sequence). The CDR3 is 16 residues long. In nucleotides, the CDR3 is TGTGCCAGCAGCCTGTTCCGGGACCCTGGCCGGGGGGCCCAGCATTTT. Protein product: CASSLFRDPGRGAQHF.

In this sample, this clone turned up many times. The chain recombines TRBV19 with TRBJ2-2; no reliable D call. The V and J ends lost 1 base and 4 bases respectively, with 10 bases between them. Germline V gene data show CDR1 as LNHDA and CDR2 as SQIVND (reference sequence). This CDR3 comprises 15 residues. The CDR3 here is CASSIGAMSTGELFF. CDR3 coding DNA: TGTGCCAGTAGTATAGGGGCGATGTCCACCGGGGAGCTGTTTTTT.

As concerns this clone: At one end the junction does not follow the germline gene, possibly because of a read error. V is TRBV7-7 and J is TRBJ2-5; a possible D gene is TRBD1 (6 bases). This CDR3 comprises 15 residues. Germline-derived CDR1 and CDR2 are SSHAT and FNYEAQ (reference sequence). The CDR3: CASSLGRGFQETQYF. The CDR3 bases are TGTGCTAGCAGCTTAGGCAGGGGTTTTCAAGAGACCCAGTACTTC.

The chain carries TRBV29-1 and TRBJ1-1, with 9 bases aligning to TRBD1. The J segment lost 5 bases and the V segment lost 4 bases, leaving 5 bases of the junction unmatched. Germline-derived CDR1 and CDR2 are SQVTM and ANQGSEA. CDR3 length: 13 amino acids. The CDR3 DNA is TGCAGCGTTGCGGGGGGGACAGGGACTGAAGCTTTCTTT. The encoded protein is CSVAGGTGTEAFF.

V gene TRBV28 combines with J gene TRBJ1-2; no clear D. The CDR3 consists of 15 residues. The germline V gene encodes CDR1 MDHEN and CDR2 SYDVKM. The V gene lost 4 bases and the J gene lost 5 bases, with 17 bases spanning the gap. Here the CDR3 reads CASSSATSTGYGYTF. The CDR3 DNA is TGTGCCAGCAGTTCTGCTACCTCGACGGGATATGGCTACACCTTC.

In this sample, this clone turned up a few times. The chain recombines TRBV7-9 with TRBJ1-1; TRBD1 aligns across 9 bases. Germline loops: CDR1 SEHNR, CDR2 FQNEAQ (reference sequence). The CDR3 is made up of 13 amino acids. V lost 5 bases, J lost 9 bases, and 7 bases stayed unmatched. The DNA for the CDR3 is TGTGCCAGCAGCGGGGACAGGGAAGTTAAAGCTTTCTTT. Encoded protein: CASSGDREVKAFF.